This T cell receptor beta chain was profiled in a study of CD8+CD57+ T cells in acquired aplastic anemia. The overall study: Yields of DNA that came from sorted CD4+ and CD8+ cells averaged roughly 3.2 ug. General study points: Simpson's diversity of CD8+ cells was not significantly different in patients compared with controls.

Genomic DNA constituted the template upon which TCR beta VDJ and CDR3 profiling was performed. A single record per CDR3 protein comes from TCRdb applying MiXCR to the reads. The sample shows more than 250,000 distinct CDR3 sequences, approximately 79% of them seen only once. Comments on this clonotype: Its target is unknown.

Patients selected for sequencing had displayed CD8+CD57+ cell expansion by flow cytometry. Each of the patients presented with severe acquired aplastic anemia. No patient had been given any therapy when blood was sampled. The sequencing sample was made of sorted CD4+, CD8+, or CD8+CD57+ T cells (not recorded which) from PBMCs. This TCR was sampled from a human donor with aplastic anemia.

The CDR3 reads CASSPGAGGRMTQYF. The CDR3 nucleotides read TGTGCCAGCAGCCCAGGAGCGGGGGGGCGTATGACCCAGTACTTC. This chain links TRBV7-6 with TRBJ2-5; 10 bases align to TRBD2. CDR1 and CDR2 (germline): SGHVS, FNYEAQ. The V gene end was trimmed by 5 bases and the J gene end by 7 bases; junction bases not matched to a gene: 10. The CDR3 has 15 amino acids.